A single sample is the source of the 19 T cell receptor beta chains below, sequenced in a study of shared clonotypes between healthy human individuals. Positive CCR7 selection of CD45RO-negative cells yielded the naive CD8 cells, and terminally differentiated effector memory CD45RA+ cells were excluded. Only in-frame clones appear in the TCRdb table, and some are missing; sequencing was by immunoSEQ multiplex PCR. The sample has about 680,000 clones; about 92% are singletons. Sequencing used naive CD8+ T cells sorted from blood. The origin of the receptors is a man in his thirties or forties in good health.

The chain links TRBV29-1 to TRBJ2-1, with 7 nucleotides matching TRBD2. Germline V gene data show CDR1 as SQVTM and CDR2 as ANQGSEA. CDR3 length equals 15 residues. The V segment lost 6 bases and the J segment 0 bases; nucleotides outside the gene matches: 8. The chain's CDR3 is CSVVGGDSSYNEQFF. CDR3 nucleotide sequence: TGCAGCGTGGTTGGGGGGGATAGCTCCTACAATGAGCAGTTCTTC.

V and J are TRBV7-5 and TRBJ2-5; TRBD2, as called in the table, went unchecked against the DNA. TRBV7-5 is a recognized pseudogene. This CDR3 is built from 15 residues. The CDR3 coding sequence is TGTGTCAATAGACAGTCGGGAGTTGGAGAAGAGACCCAGTACTTC. The encoded protein is CVNRQSGVGEETQYF.

The chain uses TRBV7-3 and TRBJ1-2, with D hard to call. The CDR3 covers 13 residues. Trimming took 6 bases from V and 0 from J, leaving 8 bases between them. Germline lookup yields CDR1 SGHTA and CDR2 FQGTGA. Written as DNA, the CDR3 is TGTGCCAGCAGTCCGGGCCCTAACTATGGCTACACCTTC. Amino acids: CASSPGPNYGYTF.

V gene TRBV7-6 combines with J gene TRBJ2-7; no reliable D call. The CDR3 runs to 12 residues. V was clipped by 2 bases and J by 5 bases, with 7 bases between them. CDR1 SGHVS and CDR2 FNYEAQ come from the germline V gene. CDR3 amino acids: CASSLLGNEQYF. CDR3 nucleotides: TGTGCCAGCAGCTTATTGGGGAACGAGCAGTACTTC.

This chain connects TRBV7-9 to TRBJ2-1, with a tentative D call TRBD2 (5 bases). Germline CDR1 SEHNR, CDR2 FQNEAQ (reference sequence). V lost 7 bases and J 10 bases, leaving 11 bases between the germline ends. The CDR3 spans 11 residues. The CDR3 DNA reads TGTGCCAGCACCTACCGGGAAGAGCAGTTCTTC. Translation gives CASTYREEQFF.

This chain joins TRBV30 and TRBJ1-1; D remains ambiguous. Germline V lookup: CDR1 GTSNPN, CDR2 SVGIG (reference sequence). Trimming pared 3 bases from V and 4 bases from J, leaving 9 bases between. This CDR3 is built from 12 residues. The CDR3 reads CAWRRRSTEAFF. The DNA for the CDR3 is TGTGCCTGGAGGCGAAGGTCCACTGAAGCTTTCTTT.

V usage is TRBV7-9 and J usage is TRBJ1-1; D is uncertain. This CDR3 has 13 residues. V was trimmed by 7 bases and J by 0 bases, leaving 9 bases between them. Germline V gene lookup returns CDR1 SEHNR and CDR2 FQNEAQ (reference sequence). The CDR3 loop is CASNGIVNTEAFF. The CDR3 bases are TGTGCCAGCAACGGTATAGTGAACACTGAAGCTTTCTTT.

For the CDR3, the DNA is TGTGCCAGCAGCTTGACAGACAGGGGCGATCAGCCCCAGCATTTT. Amino acid sequence: CASSLTDRGDQPQHF. V and J are TRBV5-6 and TRBJ1-5, with 8 bases matching TRBD1. Germline-derived CDR1 and CDR2 are SGHDT and YYEEEE. V was clipped by 1 base and J by 5 bases; unmatched bases: 5. The CDR3 is made up of 15 amino acids.

The chain combines TRBV7-9 with TRBJ2-7; a possible D gene is TRBD1 (6 bases). This CDR3 spans 13 amino acids. The V end lost 4 bases, the J end lost 3 bases, and 10 bases lay between the germline ends. The germline CDR1 and CDR2 sequences are SEHNR and FQNEAQ (reference sequence). As DNA, the CDR3 is TGTGCCAGCAGCTCCTCGGACAGCTACGAGCAGTACTTC. Its translation: CASSSSDSYEQYF. The full variable domain, completed using reference TRBV7-9 and TRBJ2-7, is DTGVSQNPRHKITKRGQNVTFRCDPISEHNRLYWYRQTLGQGPEFLTYFQNEAQLEKSRLLSDRFSAERPKGSFSTLEIQRTEQGDSAMYLCASSSSDSYEQYFGPGTRLTVT.

The chain employs TRBV6-1 and TRBJ2-1; D is unresolved. The CDR3 spans 10 residues. Trimming cost V 7 bases and J 9 bases, with 7 bases left between them. Germline V lookup: CDR1 MNHNS, CDR2 SASEGT. The CDR3 DNA reads TGTGCCAGCAAATGGGGTGAGCAGTTCTTC. Its translation is CASKWGEQFF.

The chain couples TRBV7-2 to TRBJ2-7, with 10 bases lining up with TRBD1. V lost 2 bases, J lost 5 bases, and 6 bases stayed unmatched. This CDR3 is built from 15 residues. Germline V CDR1 and CDR2: SGHTA, FQGNSA. CDR3 nucleotide sequence: TGTGCCAGCAGCTTACTGGGACAGGGGAGGAACGAGCAGTACTTC. Its protein is CASSLLGQGRNEQYF.

This chain connects TRBV9 to TRBJ2-1, with TRBD2 matching 15 bases. V gave up 4 bases and J gave up 7 bases; unmatched junction bases: 9. The CDR3 consists of 17 residues. Germline-derived CDR1 and CDR2 are SGDLS and YYNGEE. The CDR3 coding sequence is TGTGCCAGCAGCCAAAAGGGGGGGACTAGCGGGAGGAATGAGCAGTTCTTC. Protein product: CASSQKGGTSGRNEQFF.

This chain links TRBV28 with TRBJ2-7; 7 positions match TRBD2. Trimming removed 2 bases from V and 3 bases from J; junction bases left unmatched: 1. The CDR3 loop spans 13 amino acids. Per germline, CDR1 MDHEN and CDR2 SYDVKM. The CDR3 bases are TGTGCCAGCAGTTTAGCGGGGGACTACGAGCAGTACTTC. Translation gives CASSLAGDYEQYF.

The V call is TRBV27, the J call TRBJ2-1, with 12 bases aligning to TRBD2. Germline values: CDR1 MNHEY, CDR2 SMNVEV (reference sequence). V trimming: 6 bases; J trimming: 8 bases; junction bases outside the gene matches: 8. CDR3 size: 15 residues. The CDR3 DNA sequence: TGTGCCAGCAGACTGACTAGCGGGAGTTCCTATGAGCAGTTCTTC. It yields the protein CASRLTSGSSYEQFF.

The V and J genes are TRBV7-9 and TRBJ2-3; D may be TRBD2 (5 bases). Germline CDR1 is SEHNR and CDR2 is FQNEAQ (reference sequence). This CDR3 region has 17 residues. The V end was cut by 5 bases, the J end by 0 bases, with 18 bases between. The CDR3 region is CASSPSLGRPSTDTQYF. The DNA of the CDR3 is TGTGCCAGCAGCCCGTCCCTTGGGAGACCAAGCACAGATACGCAGTATTTT.

V gene TRBV6-4 combines with J gene TRBJ2-7; maybe TRBD1 (7 bases). V dropped 7 bases and J dropped 4 bases, with 17 bases sitting between them. The CDR3 extends over 14 amino acids. Germline V gene lookup returns CDR1 MRHNA and CDR2 SNTAGT. CDR3 region: CASNTGEVTYEQYF. In DNA form, the CDR3 reads TGTGCCAGCAATACAGGGGAGGTTACGTACGAGCAGTACTTC.

CDR3 sequence (DNA): TGCAGCGTTGATTACGCGGGAAGCTTGTTCGATACGCAGTATTTT. It codes for CSVDYAGSLFDTQYF. The chain is built from TRBV29-1 and TRBJ2-3; D may be TRBD2 (6 bases). The CDR3 is made up of 15 amino acids. The V gene lost 3 bases and the J gene lost 6 bases, with 19 bases spanning the gap. CDR1 is SQVTM and CDR2 is ANQGSEA in the germline V gene.

V is TRBV25-1 and J is TRBJ2-7; no clear D gene. CDR1 is MGHDK and CDR2 is SYGVNS in the germline V gene. The V end was cut by 5 bases, the J end by 6 bases, with 11 bases between. The CDR3 has 12 amino acids. CDR3: CASSSYRSEQYF. The CDR3 DNA follows: TGTGCCAGCAGTTCTTACAGATCCGAGCAGTACTTC.

This chain connects TRBV6-5 to TRBJ2-5; TRBD1 matches 9 bases. The CDR3 loop spans 15 amino acids. The germline gives CDR1 MNHEY, CDR2 SVGAGI. The trim removed 4 bases at V and 5 bases at J, leaving 8 bases unmatched. CDR3 coding DNA: TGTGCCAGCAGTTCGGACAGGGGTTTGGAGGAGACCCAGTACTTC. This gives the protein CASSSDRGLEETQYF.